The 25 T cell receptor beta chains listed next were all sequenced from one sample in a study of blood T cell repertoires in COVID-19. The table came from immunoSEQ multiplex PCR; TCRdb's copy has only in-frame clones and leaves some out. This sample has more than 70,000 clones; 75% to 95% occur once, and the top ten carry 3% to 4.5%. The sequenced material came from peripheral blood. These receptors were collected from a woman in her forties or fifties in a cohort sampled during active COVID-19.

This chain connects TRBV20-1 to TRBJ1-2; D gene unclear. This CDR3 has 11 amino acids. Germline V gene data show CDR1 as DFQATT and CDR2 as SNEGSKA (reference sequence). Deletions cut 0 bases from V and 9 bases from J, with 8 bases between. CDR3 nucleotide sequence: TGCAGTGCTAGAGATGAGGGAAGCTACACCTTC. This encodes CSARDEGSYTF.

This rearrangement joins TRBV18 to TRBJ2-1, with D uncertain. Germline V gives CDR1 KGHSH, CDR2 LQKENI. The CDR3 has 13 residues. With 0 bases removed from V and 16 bases from J, the gap between germline ends came to 16 bases. The CDR3 DNA is TGTGCCAGCTCACCACCGAATCTCGTTTCAGAATTCTTC. It yields the protein CASSPPNLVSEFF.

This clone has only one observation. The chain joins TRBV29-1 to TRBJ2-4; possible D gene TRBD2, 6 bases. The CDR3 covers 13 residues. Germline V CDR1 and CDR2: SQVTM, ANQGSEA. Trimming shortened V by 4 bases and J by 1 base, and 8 bases separated the two germline ends. The CDR3 nucleotides read TGCAGCGTTGTTGCGGGGGCCAAAAACATTCAGTACTTC. This encodes CSVVAGAKNIQYF.

The V and J genes are TRBV6-1 and TRBJ1-2; 10 bases line up with TRBD1. Germline V gene lookup returns CDR1 MNHNS and CDR2 SASEGT. The ends lost 2 bases at V and 7 bases at J; junction bases unmatched: 10. There are 16 residues in the CDR3. CDR3 sequence reads: CASSETTTGGAFGYTF. CDR3 nucleotides: TGTGCCAGCAGTGAAACTACGACAGGGGGCGCGTTTGGCTACACCTTC.

This CDR3 reads CASSPYNSPLHF. The CDR3 DNA is TGTGCCAGCAGCCCATATAATTCACCCCTCCACTTT. The rearrangement joins TRBV7-2 to TRBJ1-6; D ambiguous. This CDR3 has 12 residues. Per the germline V gene, CDR1 is SGHTA and CDR2 is FQGNSA. The V gene lost 5 bases and the J gene lost 4 bases, with 3 bases spanning the gap.

The CDR3 nucleotides are TGTGCCAGCAGGTTGACAGAAATCACCGGGGAGCTGTTTTTT. Its translation: CASRLTEITGELFF. The V gene is TRBV6-5, the J gene TRBJ2-2; D may be TRBD1 (5 bases). Germline CDR1 is MNHEY and CDR2 is SVGAGI. Trimming pared 6 bases from V and 4 bases from J, leaving 12 bases between. CDR3 length: 14 residues.

This chain uses TRBV2 with TRBJ1-5; D remains unclear. V lost 6 bases and J 0 bases, leaving 21 bases between the germline ends. Per germline, CDR1 SNHLY and CDR2 FYNNEI. This CDR3 spans 18 amino acids. The CDR3: CASSRPGGSGYSNQPQHF. CDR3 in DNA: TGTGCCAGCAGCCGACCTGGCGGGAGTGGTTATAGCAATCAGCCCCAGCATTTT.

The chain has TRBV29-1 and TRBJ2-4, with 7 bases identical to TRBD2. From germline, CDR1 is SQVTM and CDR2 ANQGSEA. CDR3 length equals 12 residues. V was clipped by 4 bases and J by 9 bases; unmatched bases: 6. In DNA form, the CDR3 reads TGCAGCGTTGTGGCGGGGGAGAGCATTCAGTACTTC. Translating gives CSVVAGESIQYF.

V is TRBV19 and J is TRBJ2-7; TRBD1 matches 9 bases. The CDR3 loop spans 16 amino acids. CDR1 and CDR2 (germline): LNHDA, SQIVND (reference sequence). V was pared by 4 bases and J by 1 base, with 8 bases of the junction left unmatched. CDR3 sequence (DNA): TGTGCCAGTAGTACCGGGACAGGGAGGGCGTCCTACGAGCAGTACTTC. Translating it yields CASSTGTGRASYEQYF.

The chain combines TRBV30 with TRBJ2-1, with 8 bases lining up with TRBD1. With 4 bases clipped from V and 8 bases from J, the junction kept 7 bases outside the gene matches. This CDR3 region has 13 residues. From germline, CDR1 is GTSNPN and CDR2 SVGIG (reference sequence). This CDR3 reads CAWKNQGAYEQFF. The CDR3 nucleotides read TGTGCCTGGAAGAACCAGGGGGCGTATGAGCAGTTCTTC.

The chain recombines TRBV6-6 with TRBJ2-7, with D possibly matching TRBD2 (6 bases). Trimming left V 8 bases short and J 0 bases short, with 17 bases between. The CDR3 sequence is 15 residues long. Germline CDR1 reads MNHNY; CDR2 reads SVGAGI (reference sequence). CDR3 in amino acids: CASATVADPSYEQYF. The CDR3 coding sequence is TGTGCCAGCGCCACCGTAGCGGATCCCTCCTACGAGCAGTACTTC.

CDR3 DNA: TGTGCCACCAGCAGAGGAGACAGTGCAACTAATGAAAAACTGTTTTTT. This codes for CATSRGDSATNEKLFF. The chain couples TRBV15 to TRBJ1-4, with D tentatively TRBD1 (5 bases). The CDR3 is 16 amino acids. Germline V CDR1 and CDR2: LNHNV, YYDKDF (reference sequence). Trimming stripped 1 base from V and 0 bases from J, with 9 bases between. Looking up the rest from reference TRBV15 and TRBJ1-4 gives the full variable domain: DAMVIQNPRYQVTQFGKPVTLSCSQTLNHNVMYWYQQKSSQAPKLLFHYYDKDFNNEADTPDNFQSRRPNTSFCFLDIRSPGLGDTAMYLCATSRGDSATNEKLFFGSGTQLSVL.

Regarding this clone: Other DNA sequences in this specimen translate into the identical CDR3. V is TRBV5-1 and J is TRBJ1-4; 9 positions agree with TRBD1. The V gene end was trimmed by 3 bases and the J gene end by 8 bases; junction bases not matched to a gene: 5. The CDR3 runs to 14 residues. Germline CDR1 reads SGHRS; CDR2 reads YFSETQ. CDR3 amino acids: CASSSGTGNEKLFF. The CDR3 DNA reads as TGCGCCAGCAGCTCGGGGACAGGGAACGAAAAACTGTTTTTT. The full variable domain, its missing parts supplied by reference TRBV5-1 and TRBJ1-4, is KAGVTQTPRYLIKTRGQQVTLSCSPISGHRSVSWYQQTPGQGLQFLFEYFSETQRNKGNFPGRFSGRQFSNSRSEMNVSTLELGDSALYLCASSSGTGNEKLFFGSGTQLSVL.

V and J are TRBV12-3 or TRBV12-4 and TRBJ2-2, with D possibly matching TRBD2 (6 bases). V shed 5 bases and J shed 6 bases, with 10 bases lying between them. The CDR3 is made up of 13 amino acids. CDR3 sequence reads: CASSTGEAGELFF. The CDR3 DNA reads TGTGCCAGCAGTACGGGGGAGGCCGGGGAGCTGTTTTTT.

The rearrangement links TRBV19 to TRBJ2-7; TRBD2 might be the D (6 bases). The V end lost 1 base, the J end lost 3 bases, and 13 bases lay between the germline ends. Germline V gene lookup returns CDR1 LNHDA and CDR2 SQIVND (reference sequence). The CDR3 totals 15 residues. CDR3: CASSIVGGRYYEQYF. The CDR3 coding sequence is TGTGCCAGTAGTATAGTTGGAGGGAGGTACTACGAGCAGTACTTC.

The rearrangement uses TRBV4-2 and TRBJ2-5, with 15 bases lining up with TRBD2. Germline-derived CDR1 and CDR2 are LGHNA and YNFKEQ. CDR3 length: 20 amino acids. Losses at the gene ends were 0 bases for V and 2 bases for J; bases not matched to a gene: 10. CDR3 nucleotide sequence: TGTGCCAGCAGCCAAGATCGAGTGGGACTAGCGGGAGGTTGGCAAGAGACCCAGTACTTC. Protein: CASSQDRVGLAGGWQETQYF.

The chain combines TRBV6-5 with TRBJ1-2, with 7 bases aligning to TRBD1. Germline V gene sequence: CDR1 MNHEY, CDR2 SVGAGI. The CDR3 spans 15 residues. Unmatched junction bases numbered 16, after V lost 8 bases and J lost 7 bases. The CDR3 reads CASAEKGDSSGGYTF. The CDR3 coding sequence is TGTGCCAGCGCGGAAAAGGGGGACAGCTCGGGTGGCTACACCTTC.

This chain uses TRBV6-5 with TRBJ2-3; 12 nucleotides match TRBD2. V was clipped by 6 bases and J by 4 bases; unmatched bases: 5. The CDR3 loop spans 15 amino acids. CDR1 is MNHEY, CDR2 SVGAGI, per germline. The CDR3 coding sequence is TGTGCCAGCAGCTCCACTAGCGGGGGGCCAGATACGCAGTATTTT. This translates into CASSSTSGGPDTQYF.

The chain carries TRBV7-9 and TRBJ2-1; the D gene is possibly TRBD2 (5 bases). The germline CDR1 and CDR2 sequences are SEHNR and FQNEAQ (reference sequence). The ends were cut back, 0 bases at V and 5 bases at J, with 14 bases in the middle. CDR3 length: 16 residues. The CDR3 reads CASSLAGQRPHNEQFF. The CDR3 DNA reads as TGTGCCAGCAGCTTAGCGGGCCAGCGGCCACACAATGAGCAGTTCTTC.

This chain connects TRBV7-9 to TRBJ2-5; 8 bases line up with TRBD2. CDR3 size: 15 residues. Germline CDR1 SEHNR, CDR2 FQNEAQ (reference sequence). V was pared by 5 bases and J by 1 base, with 6 bases of the junction left unmatched. This chain's CDR3 is CASSPGGGRQETQYF. The CDR3 DNA reads as TGTGCCAGCAGCCCCGGCGGGGGGCGCCAAGAGACCCAGTACTTC.

The chain employs TRBV15 and TRBJ1-2, with D uncertain. The germline gives CDR1 LNHNV, CDR2 YYDKDF (reference sequence). V was clipped by 5 bases and J by 1 base, with 11 bases between them. CDR3 size: 14 residues. Written as DNA, the CDR3 is TGTGCCACCAGCCCAGGTGGGCTTAACTATGGCTACACCTTC. Translation: CATSPGGLNYGYTF.

Here the CDR3 DNA reads TGTGCCAGCAGCAAAAAACGACACAACTCTGGAAACACCATATATTTT. This translates into CASSKKRHNSGNTIYF. The J gene is TRBJ1-3, the V gene TRBV21-1; the D segment call TRBD1 is taken from the table without a DNA check. TRBV21-1 is marked as a pseudogene. The CDR3 extends over 16 amino acids.

The chain combines TRBV5-4 with TRBJ2-1; 7 nucleotides line up with TRBD1. This CDR3 is built from 15 residues. Unmatched junction bases numbered 0, after V lost 0 bases and J lost 0 bases. In germline, CDR1 is SGHNT, CDR2 YYREEE (reference sequence). CDR3 protein: CASSLGQGSYNEQFF. In nucleotides, the CDR3 is TGTGCCAGCAGCTTGGGACAGGGCTCCTACAATGAGCAGTTCTTC.

The rearrangement joins TRBV12-5 to TRBJ1-5; 8 positions match TRBD1. Germline V gene data show CDR1 as LGHNT and CDR2 as FRNRAP. There are 18 residues in the CDR3. V dropped 5 bases and J dropped 5; count of bases not matched to a gene: 17. The CDR3 region has the DNA TGTGCTAGTGGTGGACAGGGAAAATCCAGTCTATATCATCAGCCCCAGCATTTT. Residues: CASGGQGKSSLYHQPQHF.

V usage is TRBV20-1 and J usage is TRBJ2-5; D unresolved. CDR1 is DFQATT and CDR2 is SNEGSKA in the germline V gene (reference sequence). The CDR3 consists of 11 residues. V lost 2 bases, J lost 2 bases, and 3 bases lay in between. CDR3 region: CSARRQETQYF. CDR3 coding DNA: TGCAGTGCTAGACGTCAAGAGACCCAGTACTTC.